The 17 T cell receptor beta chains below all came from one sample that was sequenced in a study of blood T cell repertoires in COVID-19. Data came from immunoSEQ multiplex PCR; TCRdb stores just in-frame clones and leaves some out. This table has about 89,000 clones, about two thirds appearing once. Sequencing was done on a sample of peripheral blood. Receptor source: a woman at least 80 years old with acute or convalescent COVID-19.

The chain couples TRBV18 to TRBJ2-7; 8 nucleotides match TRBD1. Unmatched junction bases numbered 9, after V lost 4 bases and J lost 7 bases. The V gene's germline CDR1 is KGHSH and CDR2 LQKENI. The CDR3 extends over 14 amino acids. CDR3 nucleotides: TGTGCCAGCTCACGACAGGGGCTGGGGGGAGAGCAGTACTTC. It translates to CASSRQGLGGEQYF.

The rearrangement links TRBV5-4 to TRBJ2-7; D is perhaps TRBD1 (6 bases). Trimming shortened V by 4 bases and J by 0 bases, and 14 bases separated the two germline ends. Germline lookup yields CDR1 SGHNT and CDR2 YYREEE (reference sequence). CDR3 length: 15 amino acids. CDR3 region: CASSVGRGTSYEQYF. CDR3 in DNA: TGTGCCAGCAGCGTGGGAAGGGGGACCTCCTACGAGCAGTACTTC.

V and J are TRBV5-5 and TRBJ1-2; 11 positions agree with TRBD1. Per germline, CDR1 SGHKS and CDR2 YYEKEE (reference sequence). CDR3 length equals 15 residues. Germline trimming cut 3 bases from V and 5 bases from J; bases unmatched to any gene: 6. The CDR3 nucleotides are TGTGCCAGCAGCTCCTCCGGGACAGGGGGTTATGGCTACACCTTC. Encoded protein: CASSSSGTGGYGYTF.

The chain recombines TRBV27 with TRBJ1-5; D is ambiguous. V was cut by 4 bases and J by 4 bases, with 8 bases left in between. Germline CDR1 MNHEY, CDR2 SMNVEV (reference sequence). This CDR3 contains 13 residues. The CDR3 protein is CASSYDKNQPQHF. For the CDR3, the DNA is TGTGCCAGCAGTTATGACAAAAATCAGCCCCAGCATTTT.

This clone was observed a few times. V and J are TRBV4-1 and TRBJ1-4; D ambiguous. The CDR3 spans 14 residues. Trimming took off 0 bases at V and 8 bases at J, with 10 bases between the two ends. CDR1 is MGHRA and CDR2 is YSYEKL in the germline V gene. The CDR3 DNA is TGCGCCAGCAGCCAAGACAGGTCGCGAGAAAAACTGTTTTTT. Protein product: CASSQDRSREKLFF.

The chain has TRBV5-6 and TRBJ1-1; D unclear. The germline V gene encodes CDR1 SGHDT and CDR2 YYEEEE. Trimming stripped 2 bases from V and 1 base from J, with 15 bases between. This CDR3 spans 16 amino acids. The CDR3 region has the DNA TGTGCCAGCAGCTTCTCTCCCATCGGGAAGAACACTGAAGCTTTCTTT. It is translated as CASSFSPIGKNTEAFF.

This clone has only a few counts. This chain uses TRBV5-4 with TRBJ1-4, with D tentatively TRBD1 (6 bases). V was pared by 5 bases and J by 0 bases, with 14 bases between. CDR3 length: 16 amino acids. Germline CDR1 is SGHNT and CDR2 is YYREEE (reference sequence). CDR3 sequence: CASSTQGPSTNEKLFF. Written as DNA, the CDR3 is TGTGCCAGCAGTACGCAGGGGCCCTCAACTAATGAAAAACTGTTTTTT. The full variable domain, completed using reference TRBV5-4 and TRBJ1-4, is ETGVTQSPTHLIKTRGQQVTLRCSSQSGHNTVSWYQQALGQGPQFIFQYYREEENGRGNFPPRFSGLQFPNYSSELNVNALELDDSALYLCASSTQGPSTNEKLFFGSGTQLSVL.

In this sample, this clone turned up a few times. This CDR3 is CASCTAGGTTEAFF. The CDR3 DNA follows: TGTGCCAGCTGCACCGCAGGGGGCACAACTGAAGCTTTCTTT. The V gene is TRBV6-6, the J gene TRBJ1-1, with 8 bases identical to TRBD1. Trimming cost V 8 bases and J 5 bases; bases outside gene matches: 10. The CDR3 length is 14 residues. From germline, CDR1 is MNHNY and CDR2 SVGAGI (reference sequence).

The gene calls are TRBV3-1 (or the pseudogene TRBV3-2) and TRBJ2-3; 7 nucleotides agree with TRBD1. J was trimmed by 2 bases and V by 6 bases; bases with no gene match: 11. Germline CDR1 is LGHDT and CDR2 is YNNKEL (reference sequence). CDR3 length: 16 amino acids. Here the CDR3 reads CASSPSGQPFTDTQYF. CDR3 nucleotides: TGTGCCAGCAGTCCGTCGGGACAGCCTTTCACAGATACGCAGTATTTT.

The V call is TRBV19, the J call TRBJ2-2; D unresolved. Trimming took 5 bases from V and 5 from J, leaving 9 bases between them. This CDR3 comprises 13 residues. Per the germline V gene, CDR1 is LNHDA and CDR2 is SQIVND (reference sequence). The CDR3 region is CASSPLLTGELFF. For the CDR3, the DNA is TGTGCCAGTAGTCCCCTTTTGACCGGGGAGCTGTTTTTT. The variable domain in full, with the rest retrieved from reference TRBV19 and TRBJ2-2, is DGGITQSPKYLFRKEGQNVTLSCEQNLNHDAMYWYRQDPGQGLRLIYYSQIVNDFQKGDIAEGYSVSREKKESFPLTVTSAQKNPTAFYLCASSPLLTGELFFGEGSRLTVL.

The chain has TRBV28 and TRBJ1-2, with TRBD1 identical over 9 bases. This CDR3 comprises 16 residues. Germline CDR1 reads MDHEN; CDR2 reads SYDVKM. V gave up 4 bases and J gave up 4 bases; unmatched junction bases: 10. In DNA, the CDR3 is TGTGCCAGCAGTTCGTCCCCGGGACAGGGTTCCTATGGCTACACCTTC. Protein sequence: CASSSSPGQGSYGYTF.

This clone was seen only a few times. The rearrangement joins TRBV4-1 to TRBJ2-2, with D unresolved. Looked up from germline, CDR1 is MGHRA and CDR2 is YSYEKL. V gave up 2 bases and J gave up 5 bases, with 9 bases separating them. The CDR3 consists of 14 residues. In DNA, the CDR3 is TGCGCCAGCAGCCAATTTGAGTGGACCGGGGAGCTGTTTTTT. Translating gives CASSQFEWTGELFF.

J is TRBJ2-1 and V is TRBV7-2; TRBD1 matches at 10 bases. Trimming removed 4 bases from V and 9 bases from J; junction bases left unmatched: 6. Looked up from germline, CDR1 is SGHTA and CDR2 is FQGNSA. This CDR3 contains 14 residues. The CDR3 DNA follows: TGTGCCAGCAGCTCCGGGACAGGGGTCCCTGAGCAGTTCTTC. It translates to CASSSGTGVPEQFF.

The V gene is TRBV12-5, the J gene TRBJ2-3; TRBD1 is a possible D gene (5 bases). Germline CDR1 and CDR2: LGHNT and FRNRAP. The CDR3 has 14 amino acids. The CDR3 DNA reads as TGTGCAACTGGTAGGGGTACTGGGACAGATACGCAGTATTTT. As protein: CATGRGTGTDTQYF.

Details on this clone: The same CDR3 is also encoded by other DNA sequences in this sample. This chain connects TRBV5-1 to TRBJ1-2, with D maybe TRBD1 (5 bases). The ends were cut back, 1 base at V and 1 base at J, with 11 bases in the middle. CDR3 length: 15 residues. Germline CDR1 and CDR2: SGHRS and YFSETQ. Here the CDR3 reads CASSLYGGYNYGYTF. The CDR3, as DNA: TGCGCCAGCAGCTTGTACGGGGGTTATAACTATGGCTACACCTTC.

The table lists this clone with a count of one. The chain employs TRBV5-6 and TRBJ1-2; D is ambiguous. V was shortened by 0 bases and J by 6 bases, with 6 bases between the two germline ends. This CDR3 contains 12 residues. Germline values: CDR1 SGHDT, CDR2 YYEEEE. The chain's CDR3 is CASSLGVNGYTF. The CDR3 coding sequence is TGTGCCAGCAGCTTGGGAGTGAATGGCTACACCTTC.

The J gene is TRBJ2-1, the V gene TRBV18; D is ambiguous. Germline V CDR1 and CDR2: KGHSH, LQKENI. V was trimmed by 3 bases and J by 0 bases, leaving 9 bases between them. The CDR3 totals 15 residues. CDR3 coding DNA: TGTGCCAGCTCACCTAGAGAAGTCTCCTACAATGAGCAGTTCTTC. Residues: CASSPREVSYNEQFF.